The clone carrying this TCR beta chain has only a few counts. The antigen is undetermined. What was sequenced were expressed TCRB transcripts, since all of the isolated RNA had been reverse transcribed. Profiled with immunoSEQ multiplex PCR; TCRdb holds only in-frame clones, not every one. The sample lists some 150,000 clones; 6% to 7.5% were seen once. The purity of all sorted populations exceeded 95%. This record belongs to a study of beta chain features in type 1 diabetes. The CDR3 is 15 residues long. V lost 5 bases and J lost 4; bases outside the gene matches: 7. CDR1 and CDR2 (germline): SNHLY, FYNNEI. Findings and caveats of the study: In all four CD4+ subsets, TCRB CDR3 length was significantly, moderately reduced in type 1 diabetes.

Sample: central memory CD4+ T cells from blood. The rearrangement uses TRBV2 and TRBJ2-1, with 8 bases fitting TRBD2. The TCR sequence derives from a woman aged 30 to 39 in good health. The CDR3: CASSRAGASYNEQFF. The CDR3 nucleotides are TGTGCCAGCAGTCGAGCGGGAGCATCGTACAATGAGCAGTTCTTC.